The present entry profiles one TCR beta chain with its context. Antigen unknown. Trimming removed 1 base from V and 7 bases from J, with 14 bases in between. The germline CDR1 and CDR2 sequences are SGHVS and FQNEAQ. The CDR3 is 15 residues long. This specimen belongs to a study of cytomegalovirus exposure and HLA in healthy donors. In the study overall: Later, an analysis reported that the approximately 120 validation repertoires had used the same platform as the approximately 690 first-cohort repertoires.

Some clones are missing from TCRdb's copy, which holds only in-frame ones; the method was immunoSEQ multiplex PCR. The sample has under 200,000 clones, nearly 90% seen once. The study drew the donors from its approximately 110-subject validation cohort, separate from the 666-subject first cohort. Overall study results and limits: The finding came from a later analysis; first-cohort TCR clusters tended to co-occur in the 130 or so validation repertoires. Whilst most TCR sequences proved rare, a subset of public TCRs occurred across many donors.

The sample taken for sequencing was PBMCs. The chain recombines TRBV7-8 with TRBJ1-5, with D possibly being TRBD1 (5 bases). The TCR originated in a man between 18 and 35 years old in good health and CMV-seropositive. The CDR3 nucleotides read TGTGCCAGCAGCTTAGGGTTGCGGGGCCCCCAGCCCCAGCATTTT. Its translation: CASSLGLRGPQPQHF.